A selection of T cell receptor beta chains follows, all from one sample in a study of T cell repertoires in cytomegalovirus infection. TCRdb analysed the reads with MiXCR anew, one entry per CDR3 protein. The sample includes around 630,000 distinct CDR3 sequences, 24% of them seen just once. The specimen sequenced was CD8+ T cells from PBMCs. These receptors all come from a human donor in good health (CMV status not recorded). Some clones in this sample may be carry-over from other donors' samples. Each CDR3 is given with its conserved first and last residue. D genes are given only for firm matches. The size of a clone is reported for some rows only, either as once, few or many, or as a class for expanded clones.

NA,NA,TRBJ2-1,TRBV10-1,TGCGCCAGCAGTCCCTACGCTGGGGGCAATGAGCAGTTCTTC,CASSPYAGGNEQFF
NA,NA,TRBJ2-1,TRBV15,TGTGCCACCAGCAGAGATGGGAGCTCGGAGCAGTTCTTC,CATSRDGSSEQFF
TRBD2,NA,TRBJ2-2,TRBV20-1,TGCAGTGCTAGAGACCTTACCAGCGGGGATTACACCGGGGAGCTGTTTTTT,CSARDLTSGDYTGELFF
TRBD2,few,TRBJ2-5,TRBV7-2,TGTGCCAGCAGCCTCGGACTAGCGGGGGGGCCGAAGGAGACCCAGTACTTC,CASSLGLAGGPKETQYF
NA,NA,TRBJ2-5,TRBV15,TGTGCCACCAGCAGATCCGCACAGGGAAACCCAAAGACCCAGTACTTC,CATSRSAQGNPKTQYF
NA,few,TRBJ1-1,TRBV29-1,TGCAGCGTTGAAGGGGACACTGAAGCTTTCTTT,CSVEGDTEAFF
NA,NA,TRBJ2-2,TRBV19,TGTGCCAGTAGTCCCCACGGTCTGGGGAACACCGGGGAGCTGTTTTTT,CASSPHGLGNTGELFF
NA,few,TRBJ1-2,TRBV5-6,TGTGCCAGCAGCTTGGCCGGGACAAGTCTAGGCTACACCTTC,CASSLAGTSLGYTF
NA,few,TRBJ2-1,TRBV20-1,TGCAGTGCTAGAGATGGGCATGGGCAGGGCGGTGAGCAGTTCTTC,CSARDGHGQGGEQFF
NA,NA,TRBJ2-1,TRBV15,TGTGCCACCGCGCACATGGCGCAGTTCTTC,CATAHMAQFF
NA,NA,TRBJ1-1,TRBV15,TGTGCCACCAGCCGAGGGACTCTTTCTGAAGCTTTCTTT,CATSRGTLSEAFF
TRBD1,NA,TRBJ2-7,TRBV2,TGTGCCAGCACCGGACAGGCCTACGAGCAGTACTTC,CASTGQAYEQYF
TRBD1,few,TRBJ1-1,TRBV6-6,TGTGCCAGCAGTTACTCGGTTGACAGGGGTACTGAAGCTTTCTTT,CASSYSVDRGTEAFF
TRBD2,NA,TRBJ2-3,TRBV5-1,TGCGCCAGCAGCTTGGTGGCTAGCGGGGAATTCACAGATACGCAGTATTTT,CASSLVASGEFTDTQYF
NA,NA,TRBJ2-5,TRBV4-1,TGCGCCAGCAGCCAAGACTCGGGGGTTATAGAGACCCAGTACTTC,CASSQDSGVIETQYF
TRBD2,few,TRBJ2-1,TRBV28,TGTGCCAGCAGTTTCGTTGGGAGGGGGACTAGCGGGGACAATGAGCAGTTCTTC,CASSFVGRGTSGDNEQFF
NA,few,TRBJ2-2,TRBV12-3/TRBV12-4,TGTGCCAGCAGTTTAGGGAGGATGTTTTTT,CASSLGRMFF
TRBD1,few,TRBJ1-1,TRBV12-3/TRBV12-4,TGTGCCAGCAGTCCAGGACGACAGGGCTCGAACACTGAAGCTTTCTTT,CASSPGRQGSNTEAFF
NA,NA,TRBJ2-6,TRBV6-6,TGTGCCAGCACCCCCGACGTTAGGCTGGCTGGGGCCAACGTCCTGACTTTC,CASTPDVRLAGANVLTF
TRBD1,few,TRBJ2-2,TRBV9,TGTGCCAGCAGCCCCCCGGACAGGGGCACCGGGGAGCTGTTTTTT,CASSPPDRGTGELFF
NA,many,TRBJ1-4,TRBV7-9,TGTGCCAGCACCCTCGGGGGGCTGGGTGAAAAACTGTTTTTT,CASTLGGLGEKLFF
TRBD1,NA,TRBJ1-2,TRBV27,TGTGCCAGCAGTTTATCCCCCCCCACAGGGGGCCGCGACTATGGCTACACCTTC,CASSLSPPTGGRDYGYTF
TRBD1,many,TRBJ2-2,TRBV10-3,TGTGCCATCAGTGACCACCTAGGAGGGACAGGGGTCCACGGGGAGCTGTTTTTT,CAISDHLGGTGVHGELFF
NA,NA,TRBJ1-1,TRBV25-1,TGTGCCAGCACTCGTTGGGGAAGAGACACTGAAGCTTACTTT,CASTRWGRDTEAYF
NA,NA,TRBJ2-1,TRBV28,TGTGCCAGCACTCCTGACCTCAATGAGCAGTTCTTC,CASTPDLNEQFF
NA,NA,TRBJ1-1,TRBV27,TGTGCCAGCAAGACAACGAACACTGAAGCTTTCTTT,CASKTTNTEAFF
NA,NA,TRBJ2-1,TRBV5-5,TGTGCCAGCAGCATCCGACTGAGCAGCTCCTACAATGAGCAGTTCTTC,CASSIRLSSSYNEQFF
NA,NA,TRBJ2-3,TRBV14,TGTGCCAGCAGCCAGTCCCTCACAGATACGCAGTATTTT,CASSQSLTDTQYF
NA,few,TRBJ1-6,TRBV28,TGTGCCAGCAGTTTATACGGACCCGGTATGAGTCCCCTCCACTTT,CASSLYGPGMSPLHF
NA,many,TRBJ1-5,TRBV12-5,TGTGCTAGTGGTCCCCCCTCAAATCGGCCCCAGCATTTT,CASGPPSNRPQHF
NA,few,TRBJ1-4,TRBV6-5,TGTGCCAGCACCTCGTTCCGAAATGAAAAACTGTTTTTT,CASTSFRNEKLFF
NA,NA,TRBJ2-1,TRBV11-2,TGTGCCAGCAGCCGCCAGGGGGGGAGCTCCTACAATGAGCAGTTCTTC,CASSRQGGSSYNEQFF
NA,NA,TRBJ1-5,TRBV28,TGTGCCAGCAGCTCCCGTCGTGGACGGAGAAATCAGCCCCAGCATTTT,CASSSRRGRRNQPQHF
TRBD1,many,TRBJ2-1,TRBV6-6,TGTGCCAGCAGTGGACAGGGAAATTACTACAATGAGCAGTTCTTC,CASSGQGNYYNEQFF
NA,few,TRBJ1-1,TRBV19,TGTGCCAGTACCCGAGGATCCCCGGGGACTGAAGCTTTCTTT,CASTRGSPGTEAFF
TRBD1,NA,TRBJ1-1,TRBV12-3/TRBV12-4,TGTGTCGAGGGGGCGATTTTATTAGGGGCTACTGAAGCTTTCTTT,CVEGAILLGATEAFF